Each of the 28 T cell receptor beta chains below was sequenced from the same sample in a study of early T cells in non-severe SARS-CoV-2 infection. TCRdb processed the 5' RACE reads anew with MiXCR; each CDR3 protein has one entry. The sample holds 65,000 to 85,000 distinct CDR3 sequences, approximately 10% seen once. Sequencing was performed on whole blood. These receptors all stem from an adult who was a healthcare worker with PCR-confirmed SARS-CoV-2 infection or an uninfected control (not recorded which).

In its sample, this clonotype was seen many times. The chain combines TRBV4-1 with TRBJ2-6; a possible D gene is TRBD2 (5 bases). V lost 4 bases and J 5 bases, leaving 15 bases between the germline ends. Per the germline V gene, CDR1 is MGHRA and CDR2 is YSYEKL. The CDR3 extends over 16 amino acids. CDR3 protein: CASSRLMFFRANVLTF. CDR3 nucleotide sequence: TGCGCCAGCAGCCGACTAATGTTCTTTCGGGCCAACGTCCTGACTTTC.

This clonotype was seen a few times. This rearrangement joins TRBV4-1 to TRBJ2-1, with D perhaps TRBD1 (5 bases). The V end lost 4 bases, the J end lost 1 base, and 8 bases lay between the germline ends. The length of the CDR3 is 14 residues. Germline CDR1 is MGHRA and CDR2 is YSYEKL. The CDR3 loop reads CASSPSGSYNEQFF. For the CDR3, the DNA is TGCGCCAGCAGCCCCTCAGGGTCCTACAATGAGCAGTTCTTC.

This clonotype was observed many times. V and J are TRBV30 and TRBJ2-4; 11 nucleotides line up with TRBD2. There are 16 residues in the CDR3. Germline CDR1 and CDR2: GTSNPN and SVGIG (reference sequence). Trimming took 3 bases from V and 5 from J; bases not matched to a gene: 9. The CDR3 loop is CAWRLGGTSGQNIQYF. In DNA, the CDR3 is TGTGCCTGGAGGCTGGGAGGGACTAGCGGACAAAACATTCAGTACTTC.

This clonotype was counted many times. The CDR3 region is CASSSSQGSGNTIYF. In nucleotides, the CDR3 is TGTGCCAGCAGCTCCTCCCAGGGTTCTGGAAACACCATATATTTT. The chain recombines TRBV11-2 with TRBJ1-3; a possible D gene is TRBD1 (5 bases). Germline CDR1 and CDR2: SGHAT and FQNNGV. This CDR3 has 15 amino acids. V was clipped by 4 bases and J by 1 base, with 11 bases between them.

This clonotype was counted at least ten times. This chain links TRBV19 with TRBJ2-4, with D tentatively TRBD2 (7 bases). The germline V gene has CDR1 LNHDA and CDR2 SQIVND (reference sequence). The CDR3 runs 15 residues. V lost 1 base to trimming and J lost 7 bases, with 14 bases between them. CDR3: CASSIGGGARNIQYF. The CDR3 DNA reads as TGTGCCAGTAGTATAGGAGGGGGGGCTCGGAACATTCAGTACTTC.

This clonotype has only one observation. The V and J genes are TRBV27 and TRBJ2-1; 11 nucleotides align to TRBD1. Germline V gene lookup returns CDR1 MNHEY and CDR2 SMNVEV (reference sequence). The CDR3 length is 13 residues. V lost 8 bases to trimming and J lost 6 bases; unmatched junction nucleotides: 3. DNA for the CDR3: TGTGCCAGCGGACAGGGGGCTGTCAATGAGCAGTTCTTC. It specifies CASGQGAVNEQFF.

The V gene is TRBV4-1, the J gene TRBJ1-1; D uncertain. Germline values: CDR1 MGHRA, CDR2 YSYEKL. The ends were cut back, 2 bases at V and 1 base at J, with 8 bases in the middle. This CDR3 spans 14 amino acids. CDR3 region: CASSQTMRNTEAFF. CDR3 DNA: TGCGCCAGCAGCCAAACGATGCGGAACACTGAAGCTTTCTTT.

In this sample, this clonotype turned up a few times. The V call is TRBV27, the J call TRBJ2-2, with TRBD1 matching 12 bases. Germline V gene sequence: CDR1 MNHEY, CDR2 SMNVEV (reference sequence). Germline trimming cut 6 bases from V and 7 bases from J; bases unmatched to any gene: 9. This CDR3 is built from 16 residues. CDR3 DNA: TGTGCCAGCAGCAAACCGGGACAGGGGGCCTACGGGGAGCTGTTTTTT. Translated, it gives CASSKPGQGAYGELFF.

This clonotype has a count of ten or more. This chain connects TRBV7-9 to TRBJ2-7; 11 positions match TRBD1. V gave up 5 bases and J gave up 2 bases; unmatched junction bases: 14. This CDR3 has 18 amino acids. Germline lookup yields CDR1 SEHNR and CDR2 FQNEAQ (reference sequence). CDR3 coding DNA: TGTGCCAGCAGCGACGGGACAGGGGGAGGACAACAAACCTACGAGCAGTACTTC. It is translated as CASSDGTGGGQQTYEQYF.

This clonotype was counted a few times. The chain joins TRBV7-3 to TRBJ2-5, with D perhaps matching TRBD1 or TRBD2 (5 bases each). The CDR3 consists of 15 residues. Germline V gene sequence: CDR1 SGHTA, CDR2 FQGTGA. V lost 3 bases to trimming and J lost 2 bases, with 13 bases between them. The CDR3: CASSFTPGLQETQYF. The DNA for the CDR3 is TGTGCCAGCAGCTTCACTCCGGGGCTACAAGAGACCCAGTACTTC.

The chain joins TRBV5-6 to TRBJ2-7; no clear D gene. Trimming cost V 2 bases and J 2 bases, with 11 bases left between them. The germline V gene has CDR1 SGHDT and CDR2 YYEEEE. This CDR3 spans 14 amino acids. CDR3 region: CASSFLRRPYEQYF. The CDR3 region has the DNA TGTGCCAGCAGCTTTCTTCGCAGGCCCTACGAGCAGTACTTC.

In its sample, this clonotype was seen many times. The chain couples TRBV7-8 to TRBJ2-7; TRBD2 matches 10 bases. The CDR3 loop spans 15 amino acids. Germline assignment: CDR1 SGHVS and CDR2 FQNEAQ. V lost 5 bases to trimming and J lost 2 bases; unmatched junction nucleotides: 6. Here the CDR3 reads CASSPGLAQPYEQYF. The CDR3 bases are TGTGCCAGCAGCCCGGGACTAGCGCAACCCTACGAGCAGTACTTC. Full variable domain (outside the CDR3, taken from reference TRBV7-8 and TRBJ2-7): GAGVSQSPRYKVAKRGQDVALRCDPISGHVSLFWYQQALGQGPEFLTYFQNEAQLDKSGLPSDRFFAERPEGSVSTLKIQRTQQEDSAVYLCASSPGLAQPYEQYFGPGTRLTVT.

The rearrangement uses TRBV29-1 and TRBJ2-1; 8 bases align to TRBD1. V dropped 7 bases and J dropped 8; count of bases not matched to a gene: 7. CDR3 length: 12 amino acids. Germline V lookup: CDR1 SQVTM, CDR2 ANQGSEA. The CDR3, as DNA: TGCAGCGCGGAGGACAGGGCTCATGAGCAGTTCTTC. This translates into CSAEDRAHEQFF.

This clonotype was seen at least ten times. J is TRBJ2-1 and V is TRBV7-9; D may be TRBD2 (6 bases). Per germline, CDR1 SEHNR and CDR2 FQNEAQ (reference sequence). Trimming shortened V by 5 bases and J by 5 bases, and 13 bases separated the two germline ends. The CDR3 extends over 14 amino acids. CDR3 nucleotides: TGTGCCAGCAGCACGGGACTGAACCACAATGAGCAGTTCTTC. Translated: CASSTGLNHNEQFF.

This sequence joins TRBV29-1 and TRBJ2-1; D possibly corresponds to TRBD2 (6 bases). The CDR3 consists of 13 residues. Trimming took off 0 bases at V and 8 bases at J, with 11 bases between the two ends. Germline loops: CDR1 SQVTM, CDR2 ANQGSEA. DNA of the CDR3: TGCAGCGTTGAAGATCCCGGAGGGGATGAGCAGTTCTTC. Protein sequence: CSVEDPGGDEQFF.

This clonotype was observed at least ten times. J is TRBJ1-5 and V is TRBV12-3 or TRBV12-4; D is ambiguous. V was clipped by 3 bases and J by 1 base, with 7 bases between them. The CDR3 runs to 14 residues. The CDR3 protein is CASSFRLSNQPQHF. The CDR3 DNA sequence: TGTGCCAGCAGTTTTAGACTGAGCAATCAGCCCCAGCATTTT.

This clonotype was seen many times. The J gene is TRBJ1-5, the V gene TRBV7-2, with D tentatively TRBD1 (6 bases). The CDR3 sequence is 15 residues long. The germline gives CDR1 SGHTA, CDR2 FQGNSA. V gave up 1 base and J gave up 5 bases, with 12 bases separating them. CDR3 in amino acids: CASSLEMYRDQPQHF. The CDR3, as DNA: TGTGCCAGCAGCTTAGAGATGTACAGGGATCAGCCCCAGCATTTT.

V and J are TRBV29-1 and TRBJ2-1; perhaps TRBD1 as D (5 bases). Germline assignment: CDR1 SQVTM and CDR2 ANQGSEA. The germline V and J ends were trimmed by 7 bases and 4 bases, with 11 bases remaining between them. The CDR3 consists of 12 residues. CDR3 in DNA: TGCAGCGCGGACACAGAATACAATGAGCAGTTCTTC. It yields the protein CSADTEYNEQFF.

This clonotype was recorded a few times. The gene calls are TRBV5-1 and TRBJ2-3; the D gene is possibly TRBD2 (5 bases). The CDR3 runs 15 residues. Germline V gives CDR1 SGHRS, CDR2 YFSETQ. V dropped 2 bases and J dropped 4 bases, with 14 bases sitting between them. The CDR3 region has the DNA TGCGCCAGCAGCTTAGGACTCGACGGGCCAGATACGCAGTATTTT. It specifies CASSLGLDGPDTQYF.

This clonotype came up a few times. The chain recombines TRBV10-3 with TRBJ2-2; TRBD2 aligns across 13 bases. The length of the CDR3 is 18 residues. Per the germline V gene, CDR1 is ENHRY and CDR2 is SYGVKD. Trimming took 2 bases from V and 5 from J; bases not matched to a gene: 8. Here the CDR3 reads CAISERRTSGSKTGELFF. The CDR3 DNA is TGTGCCATCAGTGAGAGACGGACTAGCGGGAGCAAGACCGGGGAGCTGTTTTTT.

The V and J genes are TRBV7-9 and TRBJ1-2; TRBD1 aligns across 8 bases. The CDR3 totals 12 residues. Germline-derived CDR1 and CDR2 are SEHNR and FQNEAQ (reference sequence). V was clipped by 3 bases and J by 8 bases; unmatched bases: 2. Here the CDR3 reads CASSFDRGGYTF. For the CDR3, the DNA is TGTGCCAGCAGCTTTGACAGGGGCGGCTACACCTTC.

This clonotype has a handful of counts. This rearrangement joins TRBV29-1 to TRBJ2-2; tentatively, D is TRBD2 (5 bases). Trimming removed 0 bases from V and 8 bases from J, with 13 bases in between. CDR3 length: 14 amino acids. Germline loops: CDR1 SQVTM, CDR2 ANQGSEA. This CDR3 reads CSVEDLEGAGELFF. In nucleotides, the CDR3 is TGCAGCGTTGAAGATCTTGAGGGAGCGGGGGAGCTGTTTTTT.

The gene calls are TRBV6-6 and TRBJ2-7; D ambiguous. CDR1 and CDR2 (germline): MNHNY, SVGAGI (reference sequence). This CDR3 is built from 12 residues. Trimming stripped 2 bases from V and 4 bases from J, with 6 bases between. The CDR3 is CASSYREYEQYF. CDR3 nucleotide sequence: TGTGCCAGCAGTTACAGGGAATACGAGCAGTACTTC.

This clonotype showed up just a few times. The rearrangement joins TRBV7-9 to TRBJ2-1; D is undetermined. Trimming stripped 5 bases from V and 10 bases from J, with 15 bases between. This CDR3 spans 13 amino acids. The germline CDR1 and CDR2 sequences are SEHNR and FQNEAQ (reference sequence). CDR3 region: CASSPSTGPEQFF. CDR3 coding DNA: TGTGCCAGCAGCCCCTCTACCGGACCAGAGCAGTTCTTC. Based on the CDR3 plus reference TRBV7-9 and TRBJ2-1, the full variable domain is DTGVSQNPRHKITKRGQNVTFRCDPISEHNRLYWYRQTLGQGPEFLTYFQNEAQLEKSRLLSDRFSAERPKGSFSTLEIQRTEQGDSAMYLCASSPSTGPEQFFGPGTRLTVL.

This clonotype was picked up many times. The genes are TRBV6-1 and TRBJ2-7, with TRBD2 matching over 8 bases. The CDR3 is made up of 14 amino acids. Germline assignment: CDR1 MNHNS and CDR2 SASEGT. The trim removed 5 bases at V and 2 bases at J, leaving 5 bases unmatched. CDR3 DNA: TGTGCCAGCAGTCCCAGCGGGGGACCCTACGAGCAGTACTTC. Protein sequence: CASSPSGGPYEQYF.

The chain carries TRBV20-1 and TRBJ2-7; the D is unclear. V was shortened by 0 bases and J by 3 bases, with 9 bases between the two germline ends. Germline V gene lookup returns CDR1 DFQATT and CDR2 SNEGSKA (reference sequence). CDR3 size: 13 residues. The DNA for the CDR3 is TGCAGTGCTAGAGATGGCAGAAGCTACGAGCAGTACTTC. As protein: CSARDGRSYEQYF.

Ten or more counts support this clonotype. The chain uses TRBV29-1 and TRBJ1-3; D perhaps matches TRBD1 (5 bases). This CDR3 is built from 11 residues. The V end was cut by 3 bases, the J end by 6 bases, with 6 bases between. Germline values: CDR1 SQVTM, CDR2 ANQGSEA. The CDR3 sequence is CSVEGVNTIYF. The CDR3 coding sequence is TGCAGCGTTGAGGGGGTAAACACCATATATTTT.

Many counts were recorded for this clonotype. The chain links TRBV7-8 to TRBJ2-7; no firm D call. This CDR3 spans 12 amino acids. From germline, CDR1 is SGHVS and CDR2 FQNEAQ. The V end lost 5 bases, the J end lost 4 bases, and 9 bases lay between the germline ends. CDR3 region: CASSPGAYEQYF. CDR3 sequence (DNA): TGTGCCAGCAGCCCCGGCGCGTACGAGCAGTACTTC.